The following is a T cell receptor beta chain sequence with its context. The sample originates from a study of blood T cell repertoires in COVID-19. The overall study: COVID-19 samples, acute and convalescent, were from the United States, Italy and Spain. T cells, B-cell-depleted T cells, or PBMCs provided the cDNA or gDNA that served as material.

Under the authors' procedure: It was from reference gene primer amplification that nucleated cell counts were estimated. TCRdb's table, derived via immunoSEQ multiplex PCR, lists solely in-frame clones and lacks some. V and J calls and clone size are those listed in that table; D and trimming were worked out from the DNA. The data contain around 130,000 clones, 88% of them singletons. The length of the CDR3 is 16 residues. Trimming took 3 bases from V and 5 from J; bases not matched to a gene: 7. CDR1 and CDR2 from the germline V gene are MDHEN and SYDVKM. The chain recombines TRBV28 with TRBJ2-2, with 9 bases lining up with TRBD2. This receptor was taken from a man between 60 and 75 years old with active or convalescent COVID-19. Sequencing input: peripheral blood. As DNA, the CDR3 is TGTGCCAGCAGTTTTTTGCGGGAGGGAGGGACCGGGGAGCTGTTTTTT. Its translation: CASSFLREGGTGELFF.